The 30 T cell receptor beta chains presented below share a single source sample, sequenced in a study of blood T cells in healthy people across ages. Primed by a sample-barcoded 5' primer and a J-beta primer mix, a second PCR proceeded for 7 to 11 cycles. Using its own MiXCR run on the 5' RACE reads, TCRdb lists one record per CDR3 protein. The sample shows approximately 800,000 distinct CDR3 sequences, 46% of them seen only once. The sample was blood. The receptors were gathered from a man older than 75 in good health.

This clonotype was detected a few times. V gene TRBV12-3 or TRBV12-4 combines with J gene TRBJ2-5, with D perhaps TRBD1 (6 bases). CDR3 length: 14 residues. The germline V and J ends were trimmed by 4 bases and 5 bases, with 14 bases remaining between them. CDR3 DNA: TGTGCCAGCAGTTGGGGGCCCTATGGGGAGACCCAGTACTTC. Residues: CASSWGPYGETQYF.

This clonotype showed up just a few times. V is TRBV5-1 and J is TRBJ2-5; 10 bases fit TRBD2. From germline, CDR1 is SGHRS and CDR2 YFSETQ. After removal of 5 bases from V and 5 bases from J, the junction contained 9 bases not matched to a gene. The length of the CDR3 is 15 residues. For the CDR3, the DNA is TGCGCCAGCAGTGTGCCCGGGACTAGCGTCGAGACCCAGTACTTC. It specifies CASSVPGTSVETQYF.

In this sample, this clonotype turned up a few times. The chain uses TRBV28 and TRBJ2-7; TRBD2 matches at 10 bases. The CDR3 has 13 residues. V was pared by 8 bases and J by 4 bases, with 5 bases of the junction left unmatched. From germline, CDR1 is MDHEN and CDR2 SYDVKM. This chain's CDR3 is CASEREGLYEQYF. The CDR3 DNA is TGTGCCAGCGAGCGGGAGGGCCTATACGAGCAGTACTTC.

This clonotype was observed at least ten times. The chain combines TRBV20-1 with TRBJ1-5; D not certain. This CDR3 is 14 amino acids long. The V and J ends lost 3 bases and 2 bases respectively, with 11 bases between them. Looked up from germline, CDR1 is DFQATT and CDR2 is SNEGSKA (reference sequence). The CDR3 DNA follows: TGCAGTGCTAGTTTGGGAGTGGGCAATCAGCCCCAGCATTTT. Residues: CSASLGVGNQPQHF.

V is TRBV5-1 and J is TRBJ2-4; 10 bases align to TRBD1. The J call is uncertain, as TRBJ2-7 better fits the DNA end. CDR1 is SGHRS, CDR2 YFSETQ, per germline. The CDR3 contains 18 residues. CDR3 sequence (DNA): TGCGCCAGCAGCGATCCGGGACAGGGGTCCCCTCGCTCCTACGAGCAGTACTTC. Translated, it gives CASSDPGQGSPRSYEQYF.

This clonotype was detected only a few times. The chain combines TRBV7-3 with TRBJ2-1, with 7 bases identical to TRBD2. V was pared by 5 bases and J by 3 bases, with 10 bases of the junction left unmatched. Germline CDR1 and CDR2: SGHTA and FQGTGA. CDR3 length equals 16 residues. In nucleotides, the CDR3 is TGTGCCAGCAGCCCGACCCCCAGCGGGGTCTACAATGAGCAGTTCTTC. Protein product: CASSPTPSGVYNEQFF.

This clonotype was seen more than once but under ten times. The rearrangement uses TRBV29-1 and TRBJ2-5, with D possibly matching TRBD2 (6 bases). The V end was cut by 5 bases, the J end by 7 bases, with 17 bases between. The V gene's germline CDR1 is SQVTM and CDR2 ANQGSEA. This CDR3 has 13 amino acids. CDR3 sequence (DNA): TGCAGCGTTAAAGGGACTGGCGGCGGGACCCAGTACTTC. Protein: CSVKGTGGGTQYF.

The chain recombines TRBV25-1 with TRBJ1-2; no definite D call. The V gene lost 0 bases and the J gene lost 8 bases, with 7 bases spanning the gap. The V gene's germline CDR1 is MGHDK and CDR2 SYGVNS. The CDR3 runs 12 residues. The CDR3 protein is CASSEYRRGYTF. Written as DNA, the CDR3 is TGTGCCAGCAGTGAATATAGACGAGGCTACACCTTC.

The chain combines TRBV6-1 with TRBJ2-5; possible D gene TRBD1, 5 bases. This CDR3 comprises 14 residues. Germline CDR1 MNHNS, CDR2 SASEGT. The V and J ends lost 0 bases and 11 bases respectively, with 16 bases between them. CDR3 residues: CASSEARAPSRQYF. DNA for the CDR3: TGTGCCAGCAGTGAAGCCAGGGCCCCTTCTAGGCAGTACTTC.

V usage is TRBV20-1 and J usage is TRBJ2-5; 10 bases agree with TRBD1. Germline V gene data show CDR1 as DFQATT and CDR2 as SNEGSKA (reference sequence). The CDR3 spans 18 residues. The ends lost 0 bases at V and 4 bases at J; junction bases unmatched: 14. As DNA, the CDR3 is TGCAGTGCTAGAGATGATCAGGGGGACAGGGGTTGGTCAGAGACCCAGTACTTC. This codes for CSARDDQGDRGWSETQYF.

In its sample, this clonotype was seen once. The chain couples TRBV7-3 to TRBJ2-3; D is possibly TRBD1 or TRBD2 (5 bases each). This CDR3 comprises 14 residues. Per germline, CDR1 SGHTA and CDR2 FQGTGA. Between the trimmed V and J ends, which lost 5 bases and 5 bases, there was a span of 14 bases. CDR3 amino acids: CASSLTGARDTQYF. The CDR3 region has the DNA TGTGCCAGCAGCCTCACCGGGGCCCGAGATACGCAGTATTTT.

In regard to this clonotype: This could be a read error, since a much larger clone is one nucleotide away. The rearrangement links TRBV29-1 to TRBJ2-1; TRBD1 matches 9 bases. The germline V gene encodes CDR1 SQVTM and CDR2 ANQGSEA. This CDR3 has 13 residues. V was pared by 4 bases and J by 13 bases, with 11 bases of the junction left unmatched. The CDR3 loop is CSVAWTGAETQFF. For the CDR3, the DNA is TGCAGCGTTGCTTGGACAGGGGCAGAGACCCAGTTCTTC.

This clonotype showed up just a few times. This rearrangement joins TRBV7-2 to TRBJ2-3; no definite D call. The CDR3 covers 15 residues. The V end lost 3 bases, the J end lost 2 bases, and 12 bases lay between the germline ends. The germline V gene has CDR1 SGHTA and CDR2 FQGNSA. The CDR3 is CASSFREGDTDTQYF. The CDR3 region has the DNA TGTGCCAGCAGCTTCAGAGAAGGTGACACAGATACGCAGTATTTT. The variable domain in full, with the rest retrieved from reference TRBV7-2 and TRBJ2-3, is GAGVSQSPSNKVTEKGKDVELRCDPISGHTALYWYRQSLGQGLEFLIYFQGNSAPDKSGLPSDRFSAERTGGSVSTLTIQRTQQEDSAVYLCASSFREGDTDTQYFGPGTRLTVL.

This clonotype was counted a few times. This chain joins TRBV4-3 and TRBJ1-1, with D possibly TRBD1 on 5 matching bases. CDR3 length equals 15 residues. CDR1 is LGHNA and CDR2 is YSLEER in the germline V gene. V lost 0 bases and J lost 5, with 13 bases in between. As DNA, the CDR3 is TGCGCCAGCAGCCAAGAGAGCAGGGAGGAGACTGAAGCTTTCTTT. This translates into CASSQESREETEAFF.

In its sample, this clonotype was seen a few times. This sequence joins TRBV9 and TRBJ2-7; 10 nucleotides match TRBD2. The CDR3 length is 18 residues. Germline V gene data show CDR1 as SGDLS and CDR2 as YYNGEE. Unmatched junction bases numbered 17, after V lost 4 bases and J lost 4 bases. The CDR3 spells CASSLRPQSSGSGYEQYF. CDR3 bases: TGTGCCAGCAGCCTTAGGCCCCAGTCTAGCGGGAGTGGGTACGAGCAGTACTTC.

The rearrangement uses TRBV20-1 and TRBJ2-3; 10 nucleotides agree with TRBD2. V shed 0 bases and J 1 base; nucleotides not matched to a gene: 7. Germline V gene sequence: CDR1 DFQATT, CDR2 SNEGSKA (reference sequence). The CDR3 is 17 amino acids. This chain's CDR3 is CSARDPLAGGRTDTQYF. The CDR3 DNA sequence: TGCAGTGCTAGAGATCCTTTAGCGGGAGGACGCACAGATACGCAGTATTTT.

The V call is TRBV6-1, the J call TRBJ2-3; TRBD2 agrees at 7 bases. This CDR3 is built from 16 residues. In germline, CDR1 is MNHNS, CDR2 SASEGT. V lost 6 bases and J lost 2; bases outside the gene matches: 11. The CDR3 nucleotides read TGTGCCAGCAGCGCCCCCGGGGGAGGGCCCACAGATACGCAGTATTTT. It yields the protein CASSAPGGGPTDTQYF.

The chain combines TRBV7-6 with TRBJ2-1; D perhaps matches TRBD1 (6 bases). The CDR3 loop spans 16 amino acids. Trimming pared 2 bases from V and 4 bases from J, leaving 15 bases between. Germline-derived CDR1 and CDR2 are SGHVS and FNYEAQ. CDR3 coding DNA: TGTGCCAGCAGCTTATTACAGGGAACCCAATACAATGAGCAGTTCTTC. Protein: CASSLLQGTQYNEQFF.

The chain combines TRBV7-2 with TRBJ2-3; the match to TRBD2 covers 7 bases. V was pared by 6 bases and J by 5 bases, with 11 bases of the junction left unmatched. CDR3 length: 15 amino acids. CDR1 and CDR2 from the germline V gene are SGHTA and FQGNSA. CDR3 DNA sequence: TGTACCAGCAGTCGGGGGGTGATAGCGGGAGATACGCAGTATTTT. Its translation is CTSSRGVIAGDTQYF.

This clonotype was picked up many times. The chain uses TRBV7-2 and TRBJ1-2; D call uncertain. Germline V gene sequence: CDR1 SGHTA, CDR2 FQGNSA. This CDR3 has 13 amino acids. With 4 bases removed from V and 5 bases from J, the gap between germline ends came to 11 bases. In nucleotides, the CDR3 is TGTGCCAGCAGCTCCAACGGTGGTTATGGCTACACCTTC. Encoded protein: CASSSNGGYGYTF.

This clonotype has more than one count but fewer than ten. V and J are TRBV6-2 or TRBV6-3 and TRBJ1-2; D is perhaps TRBD1 (6 bases). V was pared by 4 bases and J by 8 bases, with 17 bases between. The CDR3 is made up of 14 amino acids. Germline V gives CDR1 MNHEY, CDR2 SVGEGT. DNA for the CDR3: TGTGCCAGCAGTTTCATCGGACAGAGCGACGGCTACACCTTC. Protein: CASSFIGQSDGYTF.

The genes are TRBV2 and TRBJ2-5; 8 nucleotides align to TRBD1. Germline assignment: CDR1 SNHLY and CDR2 FYNNEI. With 7 bases clipped from V and 1 base from J, the junction kept 5 bases outside the gene matches. The CDR3 is 14 residues long. This chain's CDR3 is CASNGQGPQETQYF. CDR3 nucleotides: TGTGCCAGCAACGGACAGGGTCCCCAAGAGACCCAGTACTTC.

The chain joins TRBV25-1 to TRBJ2-1, with D unresolved. V was trimmed by 0 bases and J by 5 bases, leaving 8 bases between them. Germline lookup yields CDR1 MGHDK and CDR2 SYGVNS. This CDR3 is 14 amino acids long. CDR3 bases: TGTGCCAGCAGTGAATATGGCAATGACAATGAGCAGTTCTTC. Translating gives CASSEYGNDNEQFF.

The rearrangement uses TRBV20-1 and TRBJ2-3; 10 bases fit TRBD2. J gave up 8 bases and V 6 bases, and 5 bases lay outside the gene matches. Germline V gene lookup returns CDR1 DFQATT and CDR2 SNEGSKA (reference sequence). There are 12 residues in the CDR3. The DNA of the CDR3 is TGCAGTGCCACTAGCGGGATCGGTACGCAGTATTTT. This encodes CSATSGIGTQYF.

This clonotype was detected only a few times. This chain links TRBV24-1 with TRBJ2-7, with D tentatively TRBD2 (6 bases). The CDR3 covers 15 residues. Per the germline V gene, CDR1 is KGHDR and CDR2 is SFDVKD. V gave up 3 bases and J gave up 7 bases, with 18 bases separating them. CDR3 in amino acids: CATSDRKLASNEQYF. The CDR3 bases are TGTGCCACCAGTGATAGGAAGCTAGCGTCCAATGAGCAGTACTTC.

The gene calls are TRBV20-1 and TRBJ2-5, with D hard to call. Trimming pared 2 bases from V and 5 bases from J, leaving 9 bases between. The CDR3 runs to 12 residues. The germline CDR1 and CDR2 sequences are DFQATT and SNEGSKA (reference sequence). This CDR3 reads CSARLTGETQYF. CDR3 DNA: TGCAGTGCTAGACTTACTGGGGAGACCCAGTACTTC.

The chain links TRBV27 to TRBJ2-1; 11 bases match TRBD2. CDR1 and CDR2 from the germline V gene are MNHEY and SMNVEV (reference sequence). The CDR3 runs to 16 residues. V gave up 4 bases and J gave up 5 bases; unmatched junction bases: 7. As DNA, the CDR3 is TGTGCCAGCAGTTCAGAACTAGCGGGGGTGGACAATGAGCAGTTCTTC. Protein product: CASSSELAGVDNEQFF.

The chain uses TRBV27 and TRBJ2-1; 9 bases line up with TRBD2. Germline CDR1 and CDR2: MNHEY and SMNVEV (reference sequence). CDR3 length equals 14 residues. V lost 6 bases, J lost 11 bases, and 11 bases stayed unmatched. CDR3 protein: CASRLRLAGAQQFF. Here the CDR3 DNA reads TGTGCCAGCAGACTAAGGTTAGCGGGAGCCCAGCAGTTCTTC.

J is TRBJ1-5 and V is TRBV20-1, with D unresolved. Trimming stripped 0 bases from V and 4 bases from J, with 7 bases between. The CDR3 length is 13 residues. CDR1 DFQATT and CDR2 SNEGSKA come from the germline V gene (reference sequence). CDR3 nucleotides: TGCAGTGCTAGAGATGGCGGTAATCAGCCCCAGCATTTT. It is translated as CSARDGGNQPQHF.

V gene TRBV7-2 combines with J gene TRBJ2-7, with D hard to call. CDR3 length equals 14 residues. Trimming took 0 bases from V and 3 from J, leaving 9 bases between them. Germline V gives CDR1 SGHTA, CDR2 FQGNSA. The CDR3 nucleotides read TGTGCCAGCAGCTTAGCGGCGAGGAACTACGAGCAGTACTTC. This codes for CASSLAARNYEQYF. Full variable domain (remainder filled in from reference TRBV7-2 and TRBJ2-7): GAGVSQSPSNKVTEKGKDVELRCDPISGHTALYWYRQSLGQGLEFLIYFQGNSAPDKSGLPSDRFSAERTGGSVSTLTIQRTQQEDSAVYLCASSLAARNYEQYFGPGTRLTVT.